This paragraph covers one T cell receptor (beta chain) sequence. Its antigen is currently unknown. The data belong to a study of blood T cells in healthy people across ages. Study findings and constraints: Long-lived donors exceeded aged donors in naive CD4+ cells and diversity.

Ranging in age from roughly 6 to 90, the donors were healthy Caucasian individuals from Russia. Next came a second PCR, run for roughly 6 to 11 cycles, which used a sample-barcoded 5' primer along with a J-beta primer mix. A template-switch adaptor containing 12 random nucleotides labeled each cDNA molecule. TCRdb used MiXCR to reprocess the 5' RACE reads, holding one entry per CDR3 protein. The sample lists 920,000 or so distinct CDR3 sequences; over 35% were seen once. Sequenced input: blood. The receptor comes from an older woman in good health.

CDR3 region: CATSGGAGDEQFF. The CDR3, as DNA: TGTGCCACCAGCGGAGGGGCCGGGGATGAGCAGTTCTTC. The V and J genes are TRBV15 and TRBJ2-1, with D maybe TRBD2 (6 bases). CDR1 and CDR2 (germline): LNHNV, YYDKDF (reference sequence). The CDR3 has 13 amino acids. V dropped 5 bases and J dropped 8 bases, with 13 bases sitting between them. Drawing the rest from reference TRBV15 and TRBJ2-1, the complete variable domain is DAMVIQNPRYQVTQFGKPVTLSCSQTLNHNVMYWYQQKSSQAPKLLFHYYDKDFNNEADTPDNFQSRRPNTSFCFLDIRSPGLGDTAMYLCATSGGAGDEQFFGPGTRLTVL.